This T cell receptor (beta chain) is drawn from a study of T-cell reconstitution after alpha-beta-depleted transplantation in children. Notes on the study in general: T-cell counts and diversity at one year following transplant were attributed mainly to newly produced T cells.

Unique molecular identifiers were used to barcode this TCRbeta library. Each CDR3 protein is one row after TCRdb ran MiXCR on the PCR reads. The sample has under 850,000 distinct CDR3 sequences, about 12% seen once. A remark on this clonotype: Its antigen is currently unknown. This may stem from a read error, because a much larger clone lies one nucleotide away.

The CDR3 loop spans 12 amino acids. Looked up from germline, CDR1 is SQVTM and CDR2 is ANQGSEA. The ends were cut back, 1 base at V and 2 bases at J, with 4 bases in the middle. V usage is TRBV29-1 and J usage is TRBJ2-3; no clear D gene. This TCR was sampled from a girl aged 2 to 9 with congenital amegakaryocytic thrombocytopenia, due to receive a stem cell transplant. This specimen consisted of PBMCs, obtained before TCRalphabeta/CD19-depleted stem cell transplant. The chain's CDR3 is CSVEALTDTQYF. Here the CDR3 DNA reads TGCAGCGTTGAAGCCCTCACAGATACGCAGTATTTT.